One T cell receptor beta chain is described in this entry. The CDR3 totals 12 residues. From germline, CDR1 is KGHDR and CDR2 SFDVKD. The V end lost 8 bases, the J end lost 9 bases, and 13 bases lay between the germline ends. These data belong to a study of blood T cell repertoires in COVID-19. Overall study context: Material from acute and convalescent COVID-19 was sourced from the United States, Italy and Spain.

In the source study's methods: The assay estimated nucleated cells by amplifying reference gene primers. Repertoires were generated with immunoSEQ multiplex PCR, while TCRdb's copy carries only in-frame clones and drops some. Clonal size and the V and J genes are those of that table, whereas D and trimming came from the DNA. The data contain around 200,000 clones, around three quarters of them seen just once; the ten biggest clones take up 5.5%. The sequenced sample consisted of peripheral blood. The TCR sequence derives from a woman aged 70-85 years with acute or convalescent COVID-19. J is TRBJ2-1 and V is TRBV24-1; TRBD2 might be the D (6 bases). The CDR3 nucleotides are TGTGCCACCACCGGGAGTTGGGGTGAGCAGTTCTTC. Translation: CATTGSWGEQFF.